One sample yielded the 21 T cell receptor beta chains listed below, sequenced in a study of T cell responses to AZD1222 COVID-19 vaccine. Assay: immunoSEQ multiplex PCR; the TCRdb copy retains only in-frame clones and omits some. This table holds some 150,000 clones, about 91% found once. The source was peripheral blood, collected on day 0 of AZD1222 vaccination. The source of these receptors is an adult in good health.

The chain joins TRBV7-2 to TRBJ1-2; TRBD1 aligns across 10 bases. This CDR3 has 14 residues. The germline gives CDR1 SGHTA, CDR2 FQGNSA. The V segment lost 6 bases and the J segment 7 bases; nucleotides outside the gene matches: 8. Written as DNA, the CDR3 is TGTGCCAGCAGTAGTCCGGGACAGGGGTTTGGCTACACCTTC. It is translated as CASSSPGQGFGYTF.

This sequence joins TRBV20-1 and TRBJ2-7; D gene ambiguous. The CDR3 length is 11 residues. Between the trimmed V and J ends, which lost 4 bases and 7 bases, there was a span of 11 bases. Germline CDR1 and CDR2: DFQATT and SNEGSKA (reference sequence). The CDR3 bases are TGCAGTGCTACCAATGGCCGGGAGCAGTACTTC. The encoded protein is CSATNGREQYF.

The chain combines TRBV18 with TRBJ1-1, with 8 bases matching TRBD1. The V and J ends lost 6 bases and 5 bases, in that order; junction bases with no gene match: 14. Germline V gene data show CDR1 as KGHSH and CDR2 as LQKENI. The CDR3 has 16 residues. CDR3 loop: CASSPGLPGGETEAFF. The CDR3, as DNA: TGTGCCAGCTCCCCGGGTCTACCAGGGGGCGAGACTGAAGCTTTCTTT.

This chain connects TRBV25-1 to TRBJ1-1; 7 nucleotides line up with TRBD1. The CDR3 sequence is 15 residues long. J was trimmed by 5 bases and V by 4 bases; bases with no gene match: 10. Germline V gives CDR1 MGHDK, CDR2 SYGVNS. CDR3 bases: TGTGCCAGCAGTGCAACAGGGGCTACTAGGACTGAAGCTTTCTTT. This gives the protein CASSATGATRTEAFF. Full variable domain (rest looked up from reference TRBV25-1 and TRBJ1-1): EADIYQTPRYLVIGTGKKITLECSQTMGHDKMYWYQQDPGMELHLIHYSYGVNSTEKGDLSSESTVSRIRTEHFPLTLESARPSHTSQYLCASSATGATRTEAFFGQGTRLTVV.

This clone was observed a handful of times. The chain couples TRBV5-1 to TRBJ2-1; 9 bases map to TRBD1. Germline loops: CDR1 SGHRS, CDR2 YFSETQ. Germline trimming cut 6 bases from V and 6 bases from J; bases unmatched to any gene: 7. This CDR3 has 14 amino acids. CDR3 nucleotide sequence: TGCGCCAGCACCCCCGGGACAGGGAGCAATGAGCAGTTCTTC. Protein product: CASTPGTGSNEQFF.

This sequence joins TRBV5-1 and TRBJ2-3; 7 nucleotides agree with TRBD1. The CDR3 totals 14 residues. The V gene end was trimmed by 4 bases and the J gene end by 4 bases; junction bases not matched to a gene: 6. CDR1 SGHRS and CDR2 YFSETQ come from the germline V gene. CDR3 sequence reads: CASSGRQGADTQYF. The CDR3 coding sequence is TGCGCCAGCAGCGGGAGACAGGGTGCAGATACGCAGTATTTT.

The chain recombines TRBV9 with TRBJ1-1; D perhaps matches TRBD1 (5 bases). The germline gives CDR1 SGDLS, CDR2 YYNGEE. The CDR3 length is 13 residues. Trimming took off 7 bases at V and 0 bases at J, with 10 bases between the two ends. Here the CDR3 DNA reads TGTGCCAGCGGGGGGACGATGAACACTGAAGCTTTCTTT. Encoded protein: CASGGTMNTEAFF.

The J gene is TRBJ2-5, the V gene TRBV25-1; 8 bases agree with TRBD1. The germline V gene encodes CDR1 MGHDK and CDR2 SYGVNS. V shed 2 bases, J shed 5 bases, and the junction held 10 bases outside the gene matches. The CDR3 covers 16 residues. Here the CDR3 DNA reads TGTGCCAGCAGTGAAATCCAGGGGGCCAACGTGGAGACCCAGTACTTC. Amino acids: CASSEIQGANVETQYF.

This chain connects TRBV5-1 to TRBJ2-3; the match to TRBD2 covers 7 bases. CDR3 size: 16 residues. Germline-derived CDR1 and CDR2 are SGHRS and YFSETQ. V shed 5 bases and J 5 bases; nucleotides not matched to a gene: 14. CDR3 amino acids: CASRPAAGSGQDTQYF. CDR3 DNA sequence: TGCGCCAGCAGGCCGGCAGCGGGGTCAGGTCAAGATACGCAGTATTTT.

The chain links TRBV18 to TRBJ2-1; a weak D match, TRBD2 (5 bases). V lost 0 bases and J lost 5, with 8 bases in between. The CDR3 contains 14 residues. Germline CDR1 reads KGHSH; CDR2 reads LQKENI. In DNA form, the CDR3 reads TGTGCCAGCTCACCACCGAGAGGGAACAATGAGCAGTTCTTC. Residues: CASSPPRGNNEQFF.

The J gene is TRBJ2-1, the V gene TRBV7-9; TRBD2 aligns across 7 bases. The V gene end was trimmed by 5 bases and the J gene end by 9 bases; junction bases not matched to a gene: 7. The CDR3 spans 13 residues. Germline V gives CDR1 SEHNR, CDR2 FQNEAQ (reference sequence). In nucleotides, the CDR3 is TGTGCCAGCAGCCTACGACTAGCTGGTGAGCAGTTCTTC. Protein: CASSLRLAGEQFF.

This sequence joins TRBV5-6 and TRBJ2-3; D might be TRBD1 or TRBD2, each matching 5 bases. V lost 0 bases and J 1 base, leaving 9 bases between the germline ends. Germline V CDR1 and CDR2: SGHDT, YYEEEE. This CDR3 is built from 15 residues. In DNA, the CDR3 is TGTGCCAGCAGCTTGGTGCCGGGGCGCACAGATACGCAGTATTTT. It codes for CASSLVPGRTDTQYF.

This sequence joins TRBV3-1 (or the pseudogene TRBV3-2) and TRBJ1-2; 9 nucleotides line up with TRBD1. With 0 bases clipped from V and 2 bases from J, the junction kept 7 bases outside the gene matches. This CDR3 is built from 17 residues. The germline CDR1 and CDR2 sequences are LGHDT and YNNKEL (reference sequence). The CDR3 protein is CASSQEFGQGKNYGYTF. As DNA, the CDR3 is TGTGCCAGCAGCCAAGAGTTCGGACAGGGGAAGAACTATGGCTACACCTTC.

The chain uses TRBV6-5 and TRBJ1-1, with 10 bases matching TRBD1. The CDR3 length is 15 residues. After removal of 1 base from V and 4 bases from J, the junction contained 3 bases not matched to a gene. Germline CDR1 is MNHEY and CDR2 is SVGAGI. CDR3 in amino acids: CASSYYRTGGTEAFF. The DNA for the CDR3 is TGTGCCAGCAGTTACTACAGGACAGGGGGCACTGAAGCTTTCTTT.

The rearrangement links TRBV10-3 to TRBJ1-6; TRBD1 is a possible D gene (5 bases). Germline CDR1 is ENHRY and CDR2 is SYGVKD. V lost 7 bases and J 6 bases, leaving 13 bases between the germline ends. The CDR3 totals 14 residues. Here the CDR3 reads CAIKGLEGNSPLHF. CDR3 sequence (DNA): TGTGCCATCAAGGGGTTGGAGGGTAATTCACCCCTCCACTTT.

The genes are TRBV3-1 (or the pseudogene TRBV3-2) and TRBJ1-2; no definite D call. V gave up 2 bases and J gave up 3 bases, with 10 bases separating them. This CDR3 region has 14 residues. Germline V gene lookup returns CDR1 LGHDT and CDR2 YNNKEL (reference sequence). Written as DNA, the CDR3 is TGTGCCAGCAGCCAATCAATCTCGGACTATGGCTACACCTTC. Its translation: CASSQSISDYGYTF.

This chain connects TRBV29-1 to TRBJ1-1, with D perhaps matching TRBD1 (6 bases). The CDR3 contains 11 residues. V dropped 6 bases and J dropped 9 bases, with 14 bases sitting between them. CDR1 and CDR2 (germline): SQVTM, ANQGSEA. As DNA, the CDR3 is TGCAGCGTGGGGAGGGGGTCTCAAGCTTTCTTT. It codes for CSVGRGSQAFF.

The rearrangement links TRBV19 to TRBJ2-7, with D perhaps TRBD2 (7 bases). The CDR3 consists of 13 residues. Between the trimmed V and J ends, which lost 7 bases and 3 bases, there was a span of 13 bases. In germline, CDR1 is LNHDA, CDR2 SQIVND (reference sequence). The chain's CDR3 is CASKGGPNYEQYF. The CDR3 nucleotides read TGTGCCAGTAAGGGGGGGCCTAACTACGAGCAGTACTTC. Complete variable domain (other parts from reference TRBV19 and TRBJ2-7): DGGITQSPKYLFRKEGQNVTLSCEQNLNHDAMYWYRQDPGQGLRLIYYSQIVNDFQKGDIAEGYSVSREKKESFPLTVTSAQKNPTAFYLCASKGGPNYEQYFGPGTRLTVT.

This clone was recorded a few times. The V and J genes are TRBV7-2 and TRBJ1-5, with D unclear. CDR1 SGHTA and CDR2 FQGNSA come from the germline V gene. This CDR3 region has 13 residues. V lost 3 bases and J 5 bases, leaving 8 bases between the germline ends. In DNA, the CDR3 is TGTGCCAGCAGCTTCCAGGAGGATCAGCCCCAGCATTTT. It specifies CASSFQEDQPQHF.

The V gene is TRBV9, the J gene TRBJ2-3; D is ambiguous. The CDR3 sequence is 13 residues long. CDR1 is SGDLS, CDR2 YYNGEE, per germline. V dropped 2 bases and J dropped 6 bases, with 10 bases sitting between them. The CDR3 region has the DNA TGTGCCAGCAGCGTGCAGCCCGCTGATACGCAGTATTTT. Protein: CASSVQPADTQYF.

The V and J genes are TRBV6-1 and TRBJ1-1; D is possibly TRBD1 (6 bases). CDR1 and CDR2 (germline): MNHNS, SASEGT. This CDR3 spans 15 amino acids. Trimming cost V 6 bases and J 1 base, with 15 bases left between them. The CDR3 is CASRQGHIENTEAFF. The DNA for the CDR3 is TGTGCCAGCAGACAGGGTCATATTGAGAACACTGAAGCTTTCTTT.